This is a list of T cell receptor beta chains from one sample in a study of spatial heterogeneity in lung cancer. TCRdb recomputed calls from the 5' RACE reads with MiXCR, one row per CDR3 protein. This table holds around 92,000 distinct CDR3 sequences, about 12% found once. Sequences were derived from PBMCs, sampled at surgery. These receptors all come from a male donor with early-stage non-small cell lung cancer. Each CDR3 is given with its conserved first and last residue. A D gene is named only where the DNA matches it firmly. Some rows have no size entry. The others give once, few or many, or a class for an expanded clone.

clone_size	v_call	d_call	j_call	cdr3_nt	cdr3_aa
-	TRBV6-6	-	TRBJ1-4	TGTGCCAGCACCTACGAAGAAAAACTGTTTTTT	CASTYEEKLFF
few	TRBV7-9	TRBD2	TRBJ2-3	TGTGCCAGCAGCCAGAGGCGACTAGCGGGGGGACCTTGGGATACGCAGTATTTT	CASSQRRLAGGPWDTQYF
many	TRBV7-9	-	TRBJ1-1	TGTGCCAGCAGCGTCGGGGACGGTGAAGCTTTCTTT	CASSVGDGEAFF
few	TRBV5-1	-	TRBJ1-1	TGCGCCAGCAGCTTGTTGCAGGGTACTGAAGCTTTCTTT	CASSLLQGTEAFF
-	TRBV30	TRBD1	TRBJ2-1	TGTGCCTGGAGCCCCGGGACAGGGGGCAGGAATGAGCAGTTCTTC	CAWSPGTGGRNEQFF
many	TRBV5-5	-	TRBJ2-1	TGTGCCAGCAGCGCCAGTAACTGGAGGGTCAATGAGCAGTTCTTC	CASSASNWRVNEQFF
many	TRBV11-2	-	TRBJ2-2	TGTGCCAGCAGCTTAGATGGACCGAACACCGGGGAGCTGTTTTTT	CASSLDGPNTGELFF
many	TRBV24-1	-	TRBJ2-7	TGTGCCACCAGTGACTCAGCGAACTACGAGCAGTACTTC	CATSDSANYEQYF
few	TRBV6-5	TRBD2	TRBJ2-1	TGTGCCAGCAGGCAGCGGGGGAATGAGCAGTTCTTC	CASRQRGNEQFF
many	TRBV7-8	TRBD1	TRBJ2-3	TGTGCCAGCAGCTTAGGGGGACAGGGCCTAATAGATACGCAGTATTTT	CASSLGGQGLIDTQYF
-	TRBV9	TRBD1	TRBJ1-1	TGTGCCAGCAGCGTGATATTGACAGGGGTAAACACTGAAGCTTTCTTT	CASSVILTGVNTEAFF
few	TRBV28	-	TRBJ2-1	TGTGCCAGCAGTCAAGGCTCATTTGACAGGAATGAGCAGTTCTTC	CASSQGSFDRNEQFF
few	TRBV6-2/TRBV6-3	TRBD2	TRBJ2-1	TGTGCCAGCACCTCACTAGCGGGGGCCTACAATGAGCAGTTCTTC	CASTSLAGAYNEQFF
-	TRBV5-6	-	TRBJ2-2	TGTGCCAGCAGACCCGGGACTCCGAACACCGGGGAGCTGTTTTTT	CASRPGTPNTGELFF
-	TRBV14	-	TRBJ2-7	TGTGCCAGCAGCCAAGATACAAGAGGATTTTCCCGGGACGAGCAGTACTTC	CASSQDTRGFSRDEQYF
-	TRBV5-1	-	TRBJ2-1	TGCGCCAGCAGCACCGGCATGGAAGTCAATGAGCAGTTCTTC	CASSTGMEVNEQFF
few	TRBV10-3	TRBD1	TRBJ2-7	TGTGCCATCCGACAGGGTGACTACGAGCAGTACTTC	CAIRQGDYEQYF
-	TRBV27	-	TRBJ2-3	TGTGCCAGCAGTACCCTCCTCACTGGGGGAACAGATACGCAGTATTTT	CASSTLLTGGTDTQYF
-	TRBV24-1	TRBD1	TRBJ2-5	TGTGCCACCAGTGAAACAGGGGGATACGAGACCCAGTACTTC	CATSETGGYETQYF
few	TRBV19	TRBD1	TRBJ2-2	TGTGCCAGTAGTACCACGAGACAGGGGTTCGACACCGGGGAGCTGTTTTTT	CASSTTRQGFDTGELFF
many	TRBV25-1	-	TRBJ2-3	TGTGCCAGCAGTGGATGGCAGGGAGAGGATACGCAGTATTTT	CASSGWQGEDTQYF
-	TRBV20-1	TRBD2	TRBJ2-4	TGCAGTGCCAAAAGCCCAGCGGGAGGACCTGCTTCGGGGAACATTCAGTACTTC	CSAKSPAGGPASGNIQYF
-	TRBV7-9	TRBD1	TRBJ2-5	TGTGCCAGCAGCCCATTTGATATAGGACAGGGACGGGAGACCCAGTACTTC	CASSPFDIGQGRETQYF
-	TRBV6-2/TRBV6-3	-	TRBJ2-3	TGTGCCAGCAGTTCCCCTGAGGAAGAATCGGGGGGCCATGTAGATACGCAGTATTTT	CASSSPEEESGGHVDTQYF
many	TRBV10-3	TRBD2	TRBJ2-3	TGTGCCATCAGTGGAGCGGGGACAGATACGCAGTATTTT	CAISGAGTDTQYF
-	TRBV7-9	TRBD1	TRBJ1-6	TGTGCCAGCAGCTTCGACAGGGTGGACTCACCCCTCCACTTT	CASSFDRVDSPLHF
many	TRBV7-9	TRBD2	TRBJ2-3	TGTGCCAGCAGTGAGGGACTAGCCCTCCCAGATACGCAGTATTTT	CASSEGLALPDTQYF
few	TRBV30	-	TRBJ2-7	TGTGCCTGGAGTGCGGGGAACTCCTACGAGCAGTACTTC	CAWSAGNSYEQYF
few	TRBV29-1	-	TRBJ2-1	TGCAGCGTTGAGGCCACAGGTTACTACAATGAGCAGTTCTTC	CSVEATGYYNEQFF
-	TRBV4-1	TRBD1	TRBJ2-7	TGCGCCAGCAGGGAAGAGCGGGGACAGGGGGCCTACGAGCAGTACTTC	CASREERGQGAYEQYF
many	TRBV11-2	TRBD1	TRBJ2-3	TGTGCCAGCAGCTTCGGGACAGGCACAGATACGCAGTATTTT	CASSFGTGTDTQYF
few	TRBV20-1	-	TRBJ2-1	TGCAGTGCTAGTTCAGGCAGTATGCAGTTCTTC	CSASSGSMQFF
many	TRBV6-2/TRBV6-3	-	TRBJ1-2	TGTGCCAGCAGTTACTCGAGCCCTTCTGGCTATGGCTACACCTTC	CASSYSSPSGYGYTF
-	TRBV20-1	-	TRBJ2-7	TGCAGTGCTAGAAGTCTAGCAAGCTCCTACGAGCAGTACTTC	CSARSLASSYEQYF
-	TRBV12-3/TRBV12-4	TRBD2	TRBJ2-7	TGTGCCAGCAGTTTAGGAGGCGGGAGATCCTACGAGCAGTACTTC	CASSLGGGRSYEQYF
few	TRBV6-2/TRBV6-3	-	TRBJ1-3	TGTGCCAGCAGATCGACAGGAGCTGGAAACACCATATATTTT	CASRSTGAGNTIYF
few	TRBV12-3/TRBV12-4	-	TRBJ2-4	TGTGCCAGCACCCAAAGAGGGGAGAGGGCCAAAAACATTCAGTACTTC	CASTQRGERAKNIQYF
many	TRBV6-2/TRBV6-3	-	TRBJ1-1	TGTGCCAGCAGTTATCTCATGAACACTGAAGCTTTCTTT	CASSYLMNTEAFF
-	TRBV7-3	TRBD2	TRBJ2-5	TGTGCCAGCAGCTCCTCTAGCGGGAGCGAGACCCAGTACTTC	CASSSSSGSETQYF
few	TRBV9	-	TRBJ1-5	TGTGCCAGCAGCGCACAGGGCGGGCCTCAGCCCCAGCATTTT	CASSAQGGPQPQHF
few	TRBV20-1	-	TRBJ2-2	TGCAGTGCTAGAGGGAGGACCCACACCGGGGAGCTGTTTTTT	CSARGRTHTGELFF
-	TRBV5-4	-	TRBJ2-1	TGTGCCAGCAGCACCCCACGGGCGAGCTCCTACAATGAGCAGTTCTTC	CASSTPRASSYNEQFF
few	TRBV5-1	-	TRBJ1-2	TGCGCCAGCAGCGTGGACGGGGACTATGGCTACACCTTC	CASSVDGDYGYTF
few	TRBV4-3	TRBD2	TRBJ2-5	TGCGCCAGCAGTTTAAGCGGGAGGGCCGAAGAGACCCAGTACTTC	CASSLSGRAEETQYF
few	TRBV5-1	TRBD1	TRBJ2-5	TGCGCCAGCAACGCAAGGACAGGGCGAGAGACCCAGTACTTC	CASNARTGRETQYF
many	TRBV28	-	TRBJ2-7	TGTGCCAGCAGCTCGGAATCGTACGAGCAGTACTTC	CASSSESYEQYF
many	TRBV5-1	TRBD1	TRBJ2-7	TGCGCCAGCAGCTCAGGACAGGCCTTGGACGAGCAGTACTTC	CASSSGQALDEQYF
-	TRBV20-1	-	TRBJ2-2	TGCAGTGCTAGCAGTACCCAGGGCACCGGGGAGCTGTTTTTT	CSASSTQGTGELFF
-	TRBV7-9	TRBD2	TRBJ2-1	TGTGCCAGCAGCTCGGGACTAGCTGGTGAGCAGTTCTTC	CASSSGLAGEQFF
many	TRBV7-2	-	TRBJ2-3	TGTGCCAGCAGAAGAGCTTCTAGCACAGATACGCAGTATTTT	CASRRASSTDTQYF
-	TRBV7-2	-	TRBJ1-5	TGTGCCAGCAGTTTGGCACCTGCCAGCAATCAGCCCCAGCATTTT	CASSLAPASNQPQHF
few	TRBV4-3	-	TRBJ1-4	TGCGCCAGCAGCCAGAGGACGGGGGGTTCGGATGAAAAACTGTTTTTT	CASSQRTGGSDEKLFF
few	TRBV29-1	TRBD1	TRBJ2-7	TGCAGCGTTCAAATTCCGGGACAGGGGAGCGACGAGCAGTACTTC	CSVQIPGQGSDEQYF
-	TRBV5-1	-	TRBJ2-7	TGCGCCAGCAGCCCGGACGTCGGTAGCGGCTTCTACGAGCAGTACTTC	CASSPDVGSGFYEQYF
-	TRBV7-9	-	TRBJ2-7	TGTGCCAGCAGCTTTGCAACTGGGACTTCCACTGAGGAGCAGTACTTC	CASSFATGTSTEEQYF
few	TRBV19	TRBD1	TRBJ2-3	TGTGCCAGTAACACTCCACAGACAGGGATCTCCACAGATACGCAGTATTTT	CASNTPQTGISTDTQYF
many	TRBV20-1	TRBD1	TRBJ1-5	TGCAGTACGACAGGGGGTAATCAGCCCCAGCATTTT	CSTTGGNQPQHF
-	TRBV18	-	TRBJ1-5	TGTGCCAGCTCACCACCACAGAATAGCAATCAGCCCCAGCATTTT	CASSPPQNSNQPQHF
-	TRBV11-2	TRBD2	TRBJ2-1	TGTGCCAGCAGTCTTAGGACTAGCGGCAATGAGCAGTTCTTC	CASSLRTSGNEQFF